This TCR beta chain was retrieved from a study of T-cell memory formation after mild COVID-19. For the study at large: TCR clusters showed largely donor specificity. Findings and limits, study-wide: Pre-infection memory held some responding clones, suggesting pre-existing cross-reactive T cells responded. Contracting CD8+ clones were enriched in EMRA, CD4+ mainly in CM and EM.

The 5'RACE method, run with constant-segment primers, produced TCR alpha and TCR beta cDNA libraries (carrying sample barcodes and UMIs). MiXCR, applied by TCRdb to the 5' RACE reads, yields one record per CDR3 protein. The table has 100,000 to 140,000 distinct CDR3 sequences, over 13% seen once. This clonotype appeared a few times. Its antigen is not known. This CDR3 contains 13 residues. V lost 7 bases and J lost 1; bases outside the gene matches: 3. Per germline, CDR1 SGHRS and CDR2 YFSETQ. The chain employs TRBV5-1 and TRBJ2-7, with 9 positions matching TRBD1. The clonotype originates from a man between 18 and 29 years old who had mild COVID-19 (a few samples of this study predate the infection). Cell type and time point are not known. The sequenced sample consisted of PBMCs or a T cell subset sorted from them (not recorded which). The CDR3 protein is CASGTGKSYEQYF. In DNA form, the CDR3 reads TGCGCCAGCGGGACAGGGAAATCCTACGAGCAGTACTTC.